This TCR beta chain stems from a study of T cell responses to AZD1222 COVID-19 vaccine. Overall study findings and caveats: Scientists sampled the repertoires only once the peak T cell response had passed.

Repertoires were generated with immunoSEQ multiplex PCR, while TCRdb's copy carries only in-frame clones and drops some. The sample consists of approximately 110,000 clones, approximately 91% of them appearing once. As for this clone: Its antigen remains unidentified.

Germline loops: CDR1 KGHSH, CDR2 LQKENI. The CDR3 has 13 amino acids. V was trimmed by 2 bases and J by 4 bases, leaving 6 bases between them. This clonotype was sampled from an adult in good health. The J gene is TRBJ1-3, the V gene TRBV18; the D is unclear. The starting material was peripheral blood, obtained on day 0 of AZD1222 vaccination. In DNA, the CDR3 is TGTGCCAGCTCACCAGGGCCCGGAAACACCATATATTTT. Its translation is CASSPGPGNTIYF.